This T cell receptor (beta chain) was obtained from a study of CD8 T cells in ankylosing spondylitis. MiXCR, run by TCRdb on the 5' RACE reads, gives a single entry per CDR3 protein. The data contain approximately 350,000 distinct CDR3 sequences, roughly 14% of them singletons. The CDR3 has 13 residues. Germline CDR1 is KGHSH and CDR2 is LQKENI. Trimming pared 6 bases from V and 4 bases from J, leaving 11 bases between. The origin of this receptor is a male donor with ankylosing spondylitis or in good health (not recorded which). This chain uses TRBV18 with TRBJ2-3; TRBD2 might be the D (5 bases). Sequencing was performed on blood, either unsorted or a sorted T cell fraction (not recorded which). The DNA for the CDR3 is TGTGCCAGCTCGCAGGCGGAGGCAGATACGCAGTATTTT. Its translation is CASSQAEADTQYF.